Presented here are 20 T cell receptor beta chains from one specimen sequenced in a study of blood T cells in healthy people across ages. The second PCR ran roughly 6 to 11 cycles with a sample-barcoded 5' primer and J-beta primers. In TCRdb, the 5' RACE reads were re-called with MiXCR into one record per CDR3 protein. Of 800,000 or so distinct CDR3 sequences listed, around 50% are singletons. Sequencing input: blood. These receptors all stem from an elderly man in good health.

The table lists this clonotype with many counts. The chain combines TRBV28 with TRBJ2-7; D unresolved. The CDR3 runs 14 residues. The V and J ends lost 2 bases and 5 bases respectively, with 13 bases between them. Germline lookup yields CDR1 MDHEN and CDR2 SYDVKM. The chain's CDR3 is CASSLTVLLDEQYF. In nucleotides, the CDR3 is TGTGCCAGCAGTTTAACGGTTTTATTGGACGAGCAGTACTTC. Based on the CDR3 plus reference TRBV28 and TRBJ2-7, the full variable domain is DVKVTQSSRYLVKRTGEKVFLECVQDMDHENMFWYRQDPGLGLRLIYFSYDVKMKEKGDIPEGYSVSREKKERFSLILESASTNQTSMYLCASSLTVLLDEQYFGPGTRLTVT.

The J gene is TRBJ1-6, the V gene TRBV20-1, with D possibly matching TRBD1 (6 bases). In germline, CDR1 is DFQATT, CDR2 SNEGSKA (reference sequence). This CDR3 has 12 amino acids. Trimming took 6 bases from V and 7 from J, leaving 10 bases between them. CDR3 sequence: CSAETGNSPLHF. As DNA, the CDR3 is TGCAGTGCAGAAACAGGGAATTCACCCCTCCACTTT.

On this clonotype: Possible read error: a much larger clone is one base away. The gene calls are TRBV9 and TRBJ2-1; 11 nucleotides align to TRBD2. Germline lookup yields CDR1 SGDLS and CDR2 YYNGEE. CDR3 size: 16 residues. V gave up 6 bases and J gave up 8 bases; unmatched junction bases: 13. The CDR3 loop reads CASNFTVAGGSDEQFF. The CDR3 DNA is TGTGCCAGCAACTTCACGGTAGCGGGAGGGTCCGATGAGCAGTTCTTC.

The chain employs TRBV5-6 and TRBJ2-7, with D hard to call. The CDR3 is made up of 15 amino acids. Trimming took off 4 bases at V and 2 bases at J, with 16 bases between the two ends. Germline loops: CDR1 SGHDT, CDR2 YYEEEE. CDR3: CASSRFDKPPYEQYF. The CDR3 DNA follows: TGTGCCAGCAGCCGATTTGACAAGCCCCCCTACGAGCAGTACTTC. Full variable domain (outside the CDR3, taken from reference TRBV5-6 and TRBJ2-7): DAGVTQSPTHLIKTRGQQVTLRCSPKSGHDTVSWYQQALGQGPQFIFQYYEEEERQRGNFPDRFSGHQFPNYSSELNVNALLLGDSALYLCASSRFDKPPYEQYFGPGTRLTVT.

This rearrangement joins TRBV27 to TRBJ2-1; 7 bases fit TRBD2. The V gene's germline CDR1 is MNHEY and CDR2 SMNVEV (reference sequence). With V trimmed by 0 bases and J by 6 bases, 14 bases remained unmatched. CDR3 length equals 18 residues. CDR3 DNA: TGTGCCAGCAGTTTATCGAGCCGGGAAGCGGGGTGGCGCAATGAGCAGTTCTTC. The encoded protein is CASSLSSREAGWRNEQFF.

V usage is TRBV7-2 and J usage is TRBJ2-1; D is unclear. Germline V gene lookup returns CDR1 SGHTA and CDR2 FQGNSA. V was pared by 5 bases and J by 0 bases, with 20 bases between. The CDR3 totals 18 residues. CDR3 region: CASSLYVRSSSSYNEQFF. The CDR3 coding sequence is TGTGCCAGCAGCCTTTACGTTCGGAGCTCAAGCTCCTACAATGAGCAGTTCTTC.

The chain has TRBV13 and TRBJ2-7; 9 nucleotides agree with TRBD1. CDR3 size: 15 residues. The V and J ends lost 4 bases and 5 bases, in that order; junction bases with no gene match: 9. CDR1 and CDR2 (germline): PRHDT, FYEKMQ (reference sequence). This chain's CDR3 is CASSSSGTGIDEQYF. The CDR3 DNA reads TGTGCCAGCAGCTCGTCCGGGACAGGGATCGACGAGCAGTACTTC.

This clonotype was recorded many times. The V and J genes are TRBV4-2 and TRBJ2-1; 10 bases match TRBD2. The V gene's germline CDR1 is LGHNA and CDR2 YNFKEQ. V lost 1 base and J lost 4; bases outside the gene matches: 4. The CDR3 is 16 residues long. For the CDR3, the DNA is TGTGCCAGCAGCCAAGGCGGACTAGCGGTATACAATGAGCAGTTCTTC. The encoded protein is CASSQGGLAVYNEQFF.

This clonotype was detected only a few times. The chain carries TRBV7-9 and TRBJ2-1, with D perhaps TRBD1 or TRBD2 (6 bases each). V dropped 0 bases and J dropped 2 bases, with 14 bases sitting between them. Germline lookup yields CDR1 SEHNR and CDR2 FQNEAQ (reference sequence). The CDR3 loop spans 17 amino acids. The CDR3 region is CASSLASRGGPYNEQFF. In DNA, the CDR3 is TGTGCCAGCAGCTTAGCTAGCAGGGGAGGCCCCTACAATGAGCAGTTCTTC.

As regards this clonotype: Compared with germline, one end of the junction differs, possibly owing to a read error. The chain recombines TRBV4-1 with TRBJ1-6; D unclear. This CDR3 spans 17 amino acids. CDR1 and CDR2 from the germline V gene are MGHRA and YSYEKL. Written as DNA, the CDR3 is TGCGCCAGTAGCCAAGATTGGCGGGGATCCTATAATTCACCCCTCCACTTT. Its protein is CASSQDWRGSYNSPLHF.

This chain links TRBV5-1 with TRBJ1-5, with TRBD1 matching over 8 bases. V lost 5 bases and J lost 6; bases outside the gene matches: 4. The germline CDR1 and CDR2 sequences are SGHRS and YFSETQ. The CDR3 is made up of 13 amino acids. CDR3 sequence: CASSPGTGQPQHF. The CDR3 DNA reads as TGCGCCAGCAGTCCCGGGACAGGTCAGCCCCAGCATTTT.

CDR3 nucleotide sequence: TGTGCCAGCAGTTCGTATGCAGACAGGGGAAATGAGCAGTACTTC. This encodes CASSSYADRGNEQYF. The V gene is TRBV28, the J gene TRBJ2-7, with TRBD1 identical over 8 bases. From germline, CDR1 is MDHEN and CDR2 SYDVKM. Trimming at V came to 4 bases and at J to 7 bases, leaving 12 bases not matched to a gene. This CDR3 has 15 amino acids.

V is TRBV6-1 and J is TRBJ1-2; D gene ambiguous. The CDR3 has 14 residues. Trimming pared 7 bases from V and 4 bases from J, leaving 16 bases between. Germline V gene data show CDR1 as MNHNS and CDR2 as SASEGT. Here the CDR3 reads CASTRREDGYGYTF. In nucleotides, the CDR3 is TGTGCCAGCACCAGAAGAGAGGACGGCTATGGCTACACCTTC.

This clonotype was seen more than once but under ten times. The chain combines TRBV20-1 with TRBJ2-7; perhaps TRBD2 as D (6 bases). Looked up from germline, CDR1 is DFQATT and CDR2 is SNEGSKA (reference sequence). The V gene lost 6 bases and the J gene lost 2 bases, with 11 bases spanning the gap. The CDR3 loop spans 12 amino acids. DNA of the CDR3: TGCAGTGCCGCCCCGGGAGCCTACGAGCAGTACTTC. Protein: CSAAPGAYEQYF.

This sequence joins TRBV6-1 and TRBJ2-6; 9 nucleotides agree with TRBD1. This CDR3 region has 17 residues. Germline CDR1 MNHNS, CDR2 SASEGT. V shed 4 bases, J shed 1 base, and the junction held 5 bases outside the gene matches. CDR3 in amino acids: CASSVDRGASGANVLTF. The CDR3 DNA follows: TGTGCCAGCAGTGTAGACAGGGGGGCTTCTGGGGCCAACGTCCTGACTTTC.

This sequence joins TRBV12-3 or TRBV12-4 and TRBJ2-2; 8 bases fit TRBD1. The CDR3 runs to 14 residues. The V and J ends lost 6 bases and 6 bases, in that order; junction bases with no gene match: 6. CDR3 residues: CASRLGQAPGELFF. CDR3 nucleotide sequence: TGTGCCAGCAGACTGGGACAGGCCCCCGGGGAGCTGTTTTTT.

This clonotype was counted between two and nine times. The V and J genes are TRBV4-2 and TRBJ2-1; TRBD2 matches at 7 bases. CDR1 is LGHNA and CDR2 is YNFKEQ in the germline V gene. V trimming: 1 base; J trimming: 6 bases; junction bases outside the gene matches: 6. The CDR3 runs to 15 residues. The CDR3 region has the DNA TGTGCCAGCAGCCAAGCGGGGCGGGAGCCCAATGAGCAGTTCTTC. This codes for CASSQAGREPNEQFF.

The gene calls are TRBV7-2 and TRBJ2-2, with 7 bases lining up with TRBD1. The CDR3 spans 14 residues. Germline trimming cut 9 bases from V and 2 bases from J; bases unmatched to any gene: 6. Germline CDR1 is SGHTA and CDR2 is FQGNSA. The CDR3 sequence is CASIGTANTGELFF. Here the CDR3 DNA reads TGTGCCAGTATCGGGACAGCCAACACCGGGGAGCTGTTTTTT. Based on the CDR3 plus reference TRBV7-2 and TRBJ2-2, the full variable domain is GAGVSQSPSNKVTEKGKDVELRCDPISGHTALYWYRQSLGQGLEFLIYFQGNSAPDKSGLPSDRFSAERTGGSVSTLTIQRTQQEDSAVYLCASIGTANTGELFFGEGSRLTVL.

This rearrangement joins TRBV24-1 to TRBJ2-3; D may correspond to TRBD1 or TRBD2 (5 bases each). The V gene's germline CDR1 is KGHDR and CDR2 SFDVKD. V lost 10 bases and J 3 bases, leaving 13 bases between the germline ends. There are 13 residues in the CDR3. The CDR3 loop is CATNRDDTDTQYF. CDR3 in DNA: TGTGCCACAAACCGGGACGATACAGATACGCAGTATTTT.

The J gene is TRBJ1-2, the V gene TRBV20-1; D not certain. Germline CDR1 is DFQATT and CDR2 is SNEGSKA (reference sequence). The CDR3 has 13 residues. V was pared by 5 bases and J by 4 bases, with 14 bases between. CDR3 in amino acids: CSAPYEPGYGYTF. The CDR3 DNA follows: TGCAGTGCTCCATACGAGCCTGGCTATGGCTACACCTTC.